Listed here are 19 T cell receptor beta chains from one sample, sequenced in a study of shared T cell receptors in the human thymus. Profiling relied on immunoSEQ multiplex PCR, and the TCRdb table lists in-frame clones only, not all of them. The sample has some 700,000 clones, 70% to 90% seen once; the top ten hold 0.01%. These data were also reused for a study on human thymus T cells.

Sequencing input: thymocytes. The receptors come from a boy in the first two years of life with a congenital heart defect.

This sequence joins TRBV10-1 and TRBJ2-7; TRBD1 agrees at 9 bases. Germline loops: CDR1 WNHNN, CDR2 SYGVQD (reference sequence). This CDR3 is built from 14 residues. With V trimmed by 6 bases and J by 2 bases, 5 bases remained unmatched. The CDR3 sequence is CASRAGTGTYEQYF. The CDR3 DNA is TGCGCCAGCAGAGCCGGGACAGGGACCTACGAGCAGTACTTC.

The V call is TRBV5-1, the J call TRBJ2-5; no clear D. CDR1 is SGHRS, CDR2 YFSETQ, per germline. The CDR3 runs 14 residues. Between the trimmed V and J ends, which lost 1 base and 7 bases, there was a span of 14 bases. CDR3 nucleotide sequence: TGCGCCAGCAGCTTGTCGCCCCCCGAGCGGACCCAGTACTTC. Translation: CASSLSPPERTQYF.

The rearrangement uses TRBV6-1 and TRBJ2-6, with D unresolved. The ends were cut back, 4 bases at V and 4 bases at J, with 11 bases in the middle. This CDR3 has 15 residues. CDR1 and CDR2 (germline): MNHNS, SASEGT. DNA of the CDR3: TGTGCCAGCAGTGCTCCGGGTACAGGGGCCAACGTCCTGACTTTC. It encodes CASSAPGTGANVLTF.

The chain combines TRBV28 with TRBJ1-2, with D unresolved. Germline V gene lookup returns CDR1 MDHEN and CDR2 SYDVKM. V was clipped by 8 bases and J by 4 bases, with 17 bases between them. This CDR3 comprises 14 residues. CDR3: CASCIPGARYGYTF. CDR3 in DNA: TGTGCCAGCTGCATTCCGGGAGCTCGCTATGGCTACACCTTC.

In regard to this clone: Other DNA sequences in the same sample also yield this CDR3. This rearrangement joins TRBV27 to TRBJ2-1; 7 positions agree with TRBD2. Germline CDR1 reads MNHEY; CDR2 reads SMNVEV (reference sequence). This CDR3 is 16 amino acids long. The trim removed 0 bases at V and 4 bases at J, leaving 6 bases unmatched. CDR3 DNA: TGTGCCAGCAGTTTATCCGTGGGGGGGGTATACAATGAGCAGTTCTTC. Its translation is CASSLSVGGVYNEQFF.

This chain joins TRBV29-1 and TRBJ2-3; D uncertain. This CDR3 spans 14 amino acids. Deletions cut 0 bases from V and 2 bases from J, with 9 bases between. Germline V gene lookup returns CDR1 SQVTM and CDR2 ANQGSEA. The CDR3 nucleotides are TGCAGCGTTGAAGATCAGGCCTCCACAGATACGCAGTATTTT. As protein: CSVEDQASTDTQYF.

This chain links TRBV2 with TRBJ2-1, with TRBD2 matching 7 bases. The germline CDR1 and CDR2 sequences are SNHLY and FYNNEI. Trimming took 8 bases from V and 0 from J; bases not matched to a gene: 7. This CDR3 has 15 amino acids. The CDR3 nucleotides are TGTGCCAGCCGGGAGGACTTTAGCTCCTACAATGAGCAGTTCTTC. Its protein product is CASREDFSSYNEQFF.

The CDR3 protein is CASSLGPPSAGAYEQYF. The DNA for the CDR3 is TGTGCCAGCAGCTTGGGACCCCCATCAGCGGGAGCTTACGAGCAGTACTTC. This chain joins TRBV5-6 and TRBJ2-7; TRBD2 matches at 8 bases. The V and J ends lost 0 bases and 4 bases, in that order; junction bases with no gene match: 12. This CDR3 is 17 amino acids long. Germline loops: CDR1 SGHDT, CDR2 YYEEEE. Complete variable domain (other parts from reference TRBV5-6 and TRBJ2-7): DAGVTQSPTHLIKTRGQQVTLRCSPKSGHDTVSWYQQALGQGPQFIFQYYEEEERQRGNFPDRFSGHQFPNYSSELNVNALLLGDSALYLCASSLGPPSAGAYEQYFGPGTRLTVT.

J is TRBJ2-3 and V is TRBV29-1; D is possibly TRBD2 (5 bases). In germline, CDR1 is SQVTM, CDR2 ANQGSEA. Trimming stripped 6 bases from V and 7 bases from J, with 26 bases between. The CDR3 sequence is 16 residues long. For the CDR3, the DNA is TGCAGCGTACCGAAGATTGCTGCCTTTGGGAGTTATACGCAGTATTTT. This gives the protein CSVPKIAAFGSYTQYF.

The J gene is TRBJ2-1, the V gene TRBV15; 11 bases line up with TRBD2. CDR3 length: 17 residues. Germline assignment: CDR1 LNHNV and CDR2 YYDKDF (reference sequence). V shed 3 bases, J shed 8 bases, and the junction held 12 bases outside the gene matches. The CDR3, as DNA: TGTGCCACCAGCAGCCTACTGACTACTAGCGGGAGCGATGAGCAGTTCTTC. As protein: CATSSLLTTSGSDEQFF.

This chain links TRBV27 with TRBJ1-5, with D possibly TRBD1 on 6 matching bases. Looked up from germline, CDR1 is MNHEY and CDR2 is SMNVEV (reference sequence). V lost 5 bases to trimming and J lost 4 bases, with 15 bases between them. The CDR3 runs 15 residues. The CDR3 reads CASSKGGGTNQPQHF. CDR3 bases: TGTGCCAGCAGTAAGGGGGGGGGAACGAATCAGCCCCAGCATTTT.

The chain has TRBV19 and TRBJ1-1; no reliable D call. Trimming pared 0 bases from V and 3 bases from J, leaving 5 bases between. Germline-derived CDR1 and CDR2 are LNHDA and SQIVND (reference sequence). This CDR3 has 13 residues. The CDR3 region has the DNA TGTGCCAGTAGTATAGACAGTTACACTGAAGCTTTCTTT. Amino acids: CASSIDSYTEAFF. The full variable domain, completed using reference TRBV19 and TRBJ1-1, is DGGITQSPKYLFRKEGQNVTLSCEQNLNHDAMYWYRQDPGQGLRLIYYSQIVNDFQKGDIAEGYSVSREKKESFPLTVTSAQKNPTAFYLCASSIDSYTEAFFGQGTRLTVV.

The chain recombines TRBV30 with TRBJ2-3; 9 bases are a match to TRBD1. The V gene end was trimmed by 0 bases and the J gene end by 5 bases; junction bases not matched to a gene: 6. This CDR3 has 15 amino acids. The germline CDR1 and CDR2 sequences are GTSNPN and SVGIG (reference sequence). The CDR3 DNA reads TGTGCCTGGAGTGTGCTGGGACAGGGTCGAGATACGCAGTATTTT. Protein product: CAWSVLGQGRDTQYF.

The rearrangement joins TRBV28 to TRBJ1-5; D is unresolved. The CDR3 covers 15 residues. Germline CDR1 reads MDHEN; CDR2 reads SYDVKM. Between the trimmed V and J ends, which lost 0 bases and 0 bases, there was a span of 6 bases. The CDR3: CASSLWQVSNQPQHF. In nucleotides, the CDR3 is TGTGCCAGCAGTTTATGGCAGGTTAGCAATCAGCCCCAGCATTTT.

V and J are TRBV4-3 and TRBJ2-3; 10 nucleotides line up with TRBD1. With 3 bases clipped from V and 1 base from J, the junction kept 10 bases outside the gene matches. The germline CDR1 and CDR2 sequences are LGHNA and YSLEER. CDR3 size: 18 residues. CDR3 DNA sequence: TGCGCCAGCAGCCATTCAAGCGCCGGGACAGGGGGCACAGATACGCAGTATTTT. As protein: CASSHSSAGTGGTDTQYF.

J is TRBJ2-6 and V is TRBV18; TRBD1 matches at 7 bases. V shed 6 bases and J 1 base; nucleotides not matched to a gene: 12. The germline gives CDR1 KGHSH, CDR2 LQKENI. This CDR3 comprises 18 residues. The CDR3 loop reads CASSHRQGTCSGANVLTF. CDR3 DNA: TGTGCCAGCTCCCACCGACAGGGAACTTGTTCTGGGGCCAACGTCCTGACTTTC. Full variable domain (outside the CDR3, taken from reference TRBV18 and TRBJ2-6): NAGVMQNPRHLVRRRGQEARLRCSPMKGHSHVYWYRQLPEEGLKFMVYLQKENIIDESGMPKERFSAEFPKEGPSILRIQQVVRGDSAAYFCASSHRQGTCSGANVLTFGAGSRLTVL.

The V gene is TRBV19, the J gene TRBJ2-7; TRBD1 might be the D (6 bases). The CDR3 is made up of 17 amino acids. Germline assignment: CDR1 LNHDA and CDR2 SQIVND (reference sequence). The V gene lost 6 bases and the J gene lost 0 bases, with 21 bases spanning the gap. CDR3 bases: TGTGCCAGTAGCTTCCGGAGGCAGGGGCGGTTCTCCTACGAGCAGTACTTC. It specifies CASSFRRQGRFSYEQYF.

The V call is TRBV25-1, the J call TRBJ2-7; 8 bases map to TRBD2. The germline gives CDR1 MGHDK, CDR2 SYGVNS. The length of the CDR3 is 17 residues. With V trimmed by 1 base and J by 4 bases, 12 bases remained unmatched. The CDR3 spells CASSESLSGVAGYEQYF. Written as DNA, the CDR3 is TGTGCCAGCAGTGAATCCCTGTCGGGGGTAGCGGGATACGAGCAGTACTTC.

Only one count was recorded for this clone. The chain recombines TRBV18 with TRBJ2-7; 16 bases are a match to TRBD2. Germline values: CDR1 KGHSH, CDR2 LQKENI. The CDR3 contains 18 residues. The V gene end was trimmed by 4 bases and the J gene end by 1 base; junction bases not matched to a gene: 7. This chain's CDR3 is CASSRGPGLAGGSYEQYF. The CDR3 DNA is TGTGCCAGCTCACGAGGACCGGGACTAGCGGGAGGGTCCTACGAGCAGTACTTC.